This T cell receptor beta chain is drawn from a study of regulatory T cells in long-lasting Graves disease. Whole-study results and caveats: Only peripheral blood was studied, not thyroid tissue. Gene preferences differed: TRBV28, TRBJ1-2, TRBJ2-5 in persistent cases.

A few counts support this clonotype. Its matching antigen is unknown. Arm-PCR of CDR3 regions with iRepertoire HTBI primers generated TCR beta libraries. TCRdb processed the multiplex PCR reads anew with MiXCR; each CDR3 protein has one entry. Here the sample spans some 420,000 distinct CDR3 sequences, roughly 23% being singletons. With 2 bases clipped from V and 3 bases from J, the junction kept 4 bases outside the gene matches. The CDR3 sequence is 15 residues long. Germline CDR1 MNHEY, CDR2 SMNVEV (reference sequence). Time point indicated: persistent/refractory GD, antithyroid drugs over 5 years with positive TRAb. There was RNA extracted from PBMCs, and the TCR library was made from it.

The sequenced sample was peripheral blood mononuclear cells (PBMCs), obtained when the disease was refractory, from a patient treated with antithyroid drugs. This clonotype was sampled from a female donor with Graves disease. The chain links TRBV27 to TRBJ1-3; 7 bases agree with TRBD1. In nucleotides, the CDR3 is TGTGCCAGCAGTTTAAATACAGGGGTTGGAAACACCATATATTTT. This gives the protein CASSLNTGVGNTIYF.